This T cell receptor beta chain is drawn from a study of OX40 agonist ivuxolimab in advanced cancers. Whole-study results and caveats: On average, a greater number of expanded clones characterised CD8+ T cells relative to CD4+. The study observed clonal expansion of CD4+ and CD8+ blood T cells by week 6 at 0.1 to 3.0 mg/kg. Among the lowest peripheral clonal expansion occurred in 0.1-3.0 mg/kg partial responders.

On this clone: Its specificity is not known.

TCRdb's copy holds only in-frame clones and misses some; the assay was immunoSEQ multiplex PCR. The profile covers some 68,000 clones, with roughly nine tenths appearing a single time and 9.5% to 14% taken by the ten largest. Peripheral blood came from all dose cohorts at three timepoints. Trimming stripped 0 bases from V and 6 bases from J, with 15 bases between. This CDR3 has 15 residues. Germline-derived CDR1 and CDR2 are MNHNY and SVGAGI (reference sequence). The chain couples TRBV6-6 to TRBJ2-7, with D maybe TRBD1 (6 bases). This clonotype originated in an adult with an advanced solid tumor such as melanoma, head and neck, liver or kidney cancer. The sample was CD4+ or CD8+ T cells sorted from blood, taken in a trial of the OX40 agonist ivuxolimab. CDR3 in DNA: TGTGCCAGCAGTTACTCCGAACAGGGTCGTAGCGAGCAGTACTTC. Translated: CASSYSEQGRSEQYF.